This T cell receptor (beta chain) was documented in a study of CD8 T cells in Susac syndrome. cDNA came from approximately 0.5 to 1 ug RNA primed by random hexamers. Via MiXCR, TCRdb re-called the immunoSEQ multiplex PCR reads, giving one row per CDR3 protein. The sample records approximately 100,000 distinct CDR3 sequences, 85% to 95% being singletons. Trimming pared 1 base from V and 2 bases from J, leaving 9 bases between. The CDR3 covers 14 residues. Germline V gives CDR1 SGHTA, CDR2 FQGNSA. In this sample, this clonotype turned up a few times. Sequencing of TCR beta was carried out in blood CD8+ and CD4+ T cells.

Sequenced material: CD4+ T cells from PBMCs. The receptor comes from a human donor in good health. The chain couples TRBV7-2 to TRBJ2-7; D gene unclear. CDR3 bases: TGTGCCAGCAGCTTAGGGGGTCCGACCTACGAGCAGTACTTC. It codes for CASSLGGPTYEQYF.